This T cell receptor beta chain was documented in a study of blood T cell repertoires in COVID-19. As for the study in general: Samples representing acute and convalescent COVID-19 were sourced from the United States, Italy and Spain. PBMCs, B-cell-depleted T cells, or T cells were the source of the cDNA or gDNA that made up the material.

In the authors' workflow: How many nucleated cells were present was estimated from reference gene primer amplification. Profiled with immunoSEQ multiplex PCR; TCRdb holds only in-frame clones, not every one. V, J and clone size are those of that table, while D and trimming were read from the DNA. Of under 35,000 clones in the sample, roughly 86% are singletons; the top ten hold roughly an eighth. Trimming left V 4 bases short and J 2 bases short, with 14 bases between. CDR1 and CDR2 (germline): SQVTM, ANQGSEA. There are 14 residues in the CDR3. The sample comprised peripheral blood. This clonotype was sampled from a human donor with active COVID-19. The donor label of this sample is uncertain. The J gene is TRBJ2-5, the V gene TRBV29-1, with D maybe TRBD1 (6 bases). The CDR3 protein is CSVGVRQGQETQYF. The DNA of the CDR3 is TGCAGCGTTGGGGTCAGGCAGGGGCAAGAGACCCAGTACTTC.